The 19 T cell receptor beta chains in this list originate from one sample, sequenced in a study of T cell responses to AZD1222 COVID-19 vaccine. The assay was immunoSEQ multiplex PCR, and TCRdb's table has in-frame clones only and misses some. This sample has 95,000 to 110,000 clones, with about 85% found just once. Sample: peripheral blood, taken 28 days after the second AZD1222 dose. Receptors originate from an adult who received the AZD1222 COVID-19 vaccine.

The V call is TRBV3-1 (or the pseudogene TRBV3-2), the J call TRBJ1-4; maybe TRBD1 (5 bases). Germline values: CDR1 LGHDT, CDR2 YNNKEL (reference sequence). The CDR3 extends over 16 amino acids. Trimming pared 4 bases from V and 6 bases from J, leaving 18 bases between. The CDR3 sequence is CASSPSAGQGDEKLFF. CDR3 bases: TGTGCCAGCAGCCCCTCCGCTGGACAAGGGGATGAAAAACTGTTTTTT.

This clone was detected once. The chain carries TRBV4-2 and TRBJ1-2, with 10 bases identical to TRBD1. Germline V gene lookup returns CDR1 LGHNA and CDR2 YNFKEQ. The V and J ends lost 4 bases and 6 bases, in that order; junction bases with no gene match: 2. There are 13 residues in the CDR3. The CDR3 region has the DNA TGTGCCAGCAGCCTCGGGACAGGGGATGGCTACACCTTC. Its protein product is CASSLGTGDGYTF.

This clone came up a few times. The genes are TRBV21-1 and TRBJ1-5; the table gives TRBD1 as D, unverified against the DNA. TRBV21-1 is assigned pseudogene status. This CDR3 is built from 14 residues. The CDR3 sequence is CASRAGQDYQPQHF. The CDR3 DNA sequence: TGTGCCAGCAGAGCTGGACAGGATTATCAGCCCCAGCATTTT.

V gene TRBV18 combines with J gene TRBJ2-1, with D maybe TRBD1 (5 bases). V was shortened by 1 base and J by 1 base, with 14 bases between the two germline ends. Germline CDR1 is KGHSH and CDR2 is LQKENI. The CDR3 spans 17 residues. The CDR3 DNA is TGTGCCAGCTCACCACAATCAGGGCAGGTTTCCTACAATGAGCAGTTCTTC. Amino acids: CASSPQSGQVSYNEQFF. The entire variable domain, with the rest obtained from reference TRBV18 and TRBJ2-1, is as follows: NAGVMQNPRHLVRRRGQEARLRCSPMKGHSHVYWYRQLPEEGLKFMVYLQKENIIDESGMPKERFSAEFPKEGPSILRIQQVVRGDSAAYFCASSPQSGQVSYNEQFFGPGTRLTVL.

The DNA for the CDR3 is TGTGCCAGCAGCCTCGGGACAGACGGCTACACCTTC. Translating gives CASSLGTDGYTF. J is TRBJ1-2 and V is TRBV7-8, with TRBD1 identical over 7 bases. The length of the CDR3 is 12 residues. In germline, CDR1 is SGHVS, CDR2 FQNEAQ. Losses at the gene ends were 5 bases for V and 8 bases for J; bases not matched to a gene: 5.

This clone was counted ten times or more. The chain joins TRBV9 to TRBJ1-1; no clear D gene. The CDR3 has 13 amino acids. Germline V gene sequence: CDR1 SGDLS, CDR2 YYNGEE. V lost 4 bases and J 9 bases, leaving 16 bases between the germline ends. The CDR3 DNA sequence: TGTGCCAGCAGCCTGGGAGGACGTAATAAAGCTTTCTTT. It yields the protein CASSLGGRNKAFF. The entire variable domain, with the rest obtained from reference TRBV9 and TRBJ1-1, is as follows: DSGVTQTPKHLITATGQRVTLRCSPRSGDLSVYWYQQSLDQGLQFLIQYYNGEERAKGNILERFSAQQFPDLHSELNLSSLELGDSALYFCASSLGGRNKAFFGQGTRLTVV.

The chain combines TRBV4-1 with TRBJ1-2, with TRBD1 identical over 10 bases. Trimming took 1 base from V and 4 from J; bases not matched to a gene: 3. The CDR3 totals 15 residues. Germline V lookup: CDR1 MGHRA, CDR2 YSYEKL. CDR3 DNA sequence: TGCGCCAGCAGCCAAGTCGGGACAGGGGCCTATGGCTACACCTTC. This translates into CASSQVGTGAYGYTF.

The V gene is TRBV29-1, the J gene TRBJ1-2; D perhaps matches TRBD1 (5 bases). The CDR3 is 11 amino acids. Per the germline V gene, CDR1 is SQVTM and CDR2 is ANQGSEA. The ends were cut back, 4 bases at V and 5 bases at J, with 8 bases in the middle. CDR3 protein: CSVVGRYGYTF. CDR3 sequence (DNA): TGCAGCGTTGTGGGACGGTATGGCTACACCTTC.

V usage is TRBV28 and J usage is TRBJ2-7; 8 bases match TRBD2. Germline V gene sequence: CDR1 MDHEN, CDR2 SYDVKM. The CDR3 runs to 14 residues. The junction had 14 bases not matched to a gene; V was cut back by 10 bases and J by 6 bases. The CDR3 DNA reads as TGTGCCACCCTGGGATGGACCCGGGGGGGCGAGCAGTACTTC. It encodes CATLGWTRGGEQYF.

In this sample, this clone turned up once. This chain links TRBV5-1 with TRBJ1-5; a weak D match, TRBD1 (6 bases). Germline-derived CDR1 and CDR2 are SGHRS and YFSETQ. This CDR3 comprises 15 residues. V was clipped by 1 base and J by 2 bases, with 10 bases between them. The CDR3 nucleotides read TGCGCCAGCAGCTTGTCGGGGGCAGGCAATCAGCCCCAGCATTTT. It translates to CASSLSGAGNQPQHF. The full variable domain, in which reference TRBV5-1 and TRBJ1-5 provide the parts outside the CDR3, is KAGVTQTPRYLIKTRGQQVTLSCSPISGHRSVSWYQQTPGQGLQFLFEYFSETQRNKGNFPGRFSGRQFSNSRSEMNVSTLELGDSALYLCASSLSGAGNQPQHFGDGTRLSIL.

This chain links TRBV6-5 with TRBJ1-5, with TRBD1 matching 10 bases. Trimming removed 5 bases from V and 4 bases from J; junction bases left unmatched: 2. The CDR3 has 14 residues. From germline, CDR1 is MNHEY and CDR2 SVGAGI. CDR3 sequence: CASSRTGGNQPQHF. DNA of the CDR3: TGTGCCAGCAGTAGGACAGGGGGGAATCAGCCCCAGCATTTT.

The V call is TRBV21-1, the J call TRBJ2-3; TRBD2, the D gene given by the table, was not confirmed from the DNA. TRBV21-1 constitutes a pseudogene. The CDR3 is 15 amino acids. Here the CDR3 reads CASSSPSSGGPPSYF. DNA for the CDR3: TGTGCCAGCAGCTCCCCGTCTAGCGGGGGGCCGCCATCCTATTTT.

This sequence joins TRBV4-2 and TRBJ2-5; 10 bases line up with TRBD2. V shed 0 bases and J 4 bases; nucleotides not matched to a gene: 11. The CDR3 length is 18 residues. Germline V gene sequence: CDR1 LGHNA, CDR2 YNFKEQ. CDR3 loop: CASSQDRAVAGGTETQYF. As DNA, the CDR3 is TGTGCCAGCAGCCAAGATCGGGCGGTAGCGGGGGGCACAGAGACCCAGTACTTC.

V and J are TRBV5-1 and TRBJ1-2, with D unresolved. Looked up from germline, CDR1 is SGHRS and CDR2 is YFSETQ. There are 14 residues in the CDR3. With 2 bases removed from V and 4 bases from J, the gap between germline ends came to 12 bases. The CDR3 DNA follows: TGCGCCAGCAGCTTTGAGCTTACGAGCTATGGCTACACCTTC. Residues: CASSFELTSYGYTF. The full variable domain, with the rest looked up from reference TRBV5-1 and TRBJ1-2, is KAGVTQTPRYLIKTRGQQVTLSCSPISGHRSVSWYQQTPGQGLQFLFEYFSETQRNKGNFPGRFSGRQFSNSRSEMNVSTLELGDSALYLCASSFELTSYGYTFGSGTRLTVV.

V gene TRBV6-1 combines with J gene TRBJ2-3; TRBD1 is a possible D gene (5 bases). Per germline, CDR1 MNHNS and CDR2 SASEGT. Trimming stripped 0 bases from V and 1 base from J, with 11 bases between. The CDR3 extends over 16 amino acids. The CDR3 loop is CASSEAIGVGTDTQYF. The CDR3 DNA reads TGTGCCAGCAGTGAAGCAATAGGGGTGGGCACAGATACGCAGTATTTT.

The chain has TRBV7-9 and TRBJ1-6, with TRBD1 as a possible D gene (5 bases). Germline-derived CDR1 and CDR2 are SEHNR and FQNEAQ (reference sequence). The CDR3 sequence is 15 residues long. Trimming took off 3 bases at V and 3 bases at J, with 9 bases between the two ends. CDR3 protein: CASSFDQGYNSPLHF. Written as DNA, the CDR3 is TGTGCCAGCAGCTTTGATCAGGGCTATAATTCACCCCTCCACTTT.

This rearrangement joins TRBV19 to TRBJ2-2; no reliable D call. The germline gives CDR1 LNHDA, CDR2 SQIVND (reference sequence). Trimming took 5 bases from V and 0 from J, leaving 10 bases between them. This CDR3 has 15 amino acids. The CDR3 loop reads CASSERSANTGELFF. CDR3 bases: TGTGCCAGTAGTGAGAGGTCAGCGAACACCGGGGAGCTGTTTTTT.

V and J are TRBV4-2 and TRBJ1-1; D might be TRBD1 (5 bases). CDR3 length equals 15 residues. V lost 0 bases and J lost 7, with 15 bases in between. The V gene's germline CDR1 is LGHNA and CDR2 YNFKEQ. The DNA of the CDR3 is TGTGCCAGCAGCCAAGATTCCTGGGGCGGAGGTGAAGCTTTCTTT. Translating it yields CASSQDSWGGGEAFF.

This CDR3 is CAWRRTGGYTEAFF. In DNA, the CDR3 is TGTGCCTGGAGGCGGACAGGAGGATACACTGAAGCTTTCTTT. The J gene is TRBJ1-1, the V gene TRBV30; 7 bases are a match to TRBD1. V lost 3 bases, J lost 3 bases, and 7 bases stayed unmatched. This CDR3 has 14 amino acids. Germline values: CDR1 GTSNPN, CDR2 SVGIG (reference sequence).